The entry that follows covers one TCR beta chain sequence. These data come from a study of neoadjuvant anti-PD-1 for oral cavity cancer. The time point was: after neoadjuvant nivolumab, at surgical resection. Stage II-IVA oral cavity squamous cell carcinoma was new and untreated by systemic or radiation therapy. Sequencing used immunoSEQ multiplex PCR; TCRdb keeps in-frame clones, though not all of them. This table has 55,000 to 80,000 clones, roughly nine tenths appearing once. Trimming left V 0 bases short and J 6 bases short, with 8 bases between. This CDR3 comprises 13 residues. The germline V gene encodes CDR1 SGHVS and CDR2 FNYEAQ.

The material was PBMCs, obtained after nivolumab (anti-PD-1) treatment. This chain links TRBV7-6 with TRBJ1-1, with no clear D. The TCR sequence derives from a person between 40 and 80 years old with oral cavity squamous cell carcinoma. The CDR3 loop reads CASSLAGMAEAFF. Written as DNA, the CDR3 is TGTGCCAGCAGCTTAGCAGGTATGGCTGAAGCTTTCTTT.